This TCR beta chain is from a study of radiation and T cells in renal cell carcinoma (TCRdb year 2020). Background on the whole study: In total, 50 to 60 samples, comprising 26 tumors and 27 peripheral blood samples, were subjected to TCR beta sequencing. The final blood draw was performed at 4 weeks after radiation, at the same time as nephrectomy. In the 40 to 55 samples combined, fewer than 5 million unique CDR3 nucleotide sequences were found, encoding about 2.7 million unique CDR3 amino acid sequences. Findings and caveats that apply to the study as a whole: Because the trial had a single-armed design, the trial could not examine how radiation dose or scheduling affected the TCR repertoire. An increase in top tumor clonotypes in blood was observed from baseline to 2 weeks post-radiation, followed by contraction by 4 weeks, which was taken to suggest transient expansion of tumor-resident clones. Blood repertoire dynamics were not followed beyond 4 weeks after treatment. Because pretreatment tumor biopsies were not available, the baseline intratumoral presence of clonotypes could not be determined.

Following the manufacturer's recommendations, the immunoSEQ kit was used to generate TCR beta libraries from genomic DNA. For library preparation, a first multiplex PCR was performed with proprietary primers, followed by a second PCR in which unique barcodes were added, and bead cleanups were performed after each round. Each sample batch included a kit-provided positive control reaction and a negative control reaction. The final libraries underwent checking on an Agilent 4200 TapeStation D1000 ScreenTape, volumetric pooling, and quantification by qPCR. Sequencing ran on an Illumina NextSeq500 with a MidOutput 150-cycle cartridge, using 156 Read1 and 15 Index1 cycles with kit custom primers. The pooled library was loaded at approximately 0.96 pM, and approximately 18% PhiX control was spiked in. On the authors' methods: Vendor-processed data were analyzed in R, with a clonotype defined as all T cells sharing the same CDR3 nucleotide sequence. For clone abundance analyses, frequencies were normalized to the 10,000 most abundant clones per sample. Public T cell clones, averaging fewer than five per sample, were removed before analysis. Tumor-enriched clonotypes and baseline blood-enriched clonotypes were defined as those with an abundance difference of at least 32-fold between compartments. A beta-binomial differential abundance model was applied to find clonotypes that expanded or contracted between blood time points. Similarity between tumor and blood repertoires was quantified using the Baroni-Urbani and Buser coefficient, and groups were compared with two-tailed Wilcoxon tests in R. TCRdb's version of the immuneACCESS table is confined to in-frame rearrangements and falls short of the full clone set. An unresolved V gene accounts for under half of the shortfall where checked; the remainder is of unknown origin. V and J calls and clone size are as listed in that table; D and trimming were resolved from the DNA. This sample has 130,000 to 150,000 clones in its table, and approximately 86% of those were observed once. The ten largest clonotypes hold about a sixth of the sample.

Concerning this clone itself: Its antigen is not yet known. The input lacks base qualities; no much larger clone sits a single base away.

According to the study, the label for this sample's time point signals: blood 4 weeks post-SBRT, at nephrectomy. The sample's treatment or condition, from its label and the paper: 15 Gy SBRT to primary tumor, nephrectomy 4 weeks later. The samples were drawn from a clinical trial, where primary renal cell carcinomas were treated with 15 Gy of stereotactic body radiation therapy and then removed by nephrectomy 4 weeks afterward. To follow tumor-enriched clonotypes, serial peripheral blood was collected from radiation-treated patients at baseline and at 2 weeks and 4 weeks after SBRT. All patients had renal cell carcinoma with clear cell pathology. Genomic DNA for TCR sequencing was prepared using the QIAamp DNA Blood Mini Kit (Qiagen). The analyses included only samples that passed all quality control checks. V sheds 5 bases and J sheds 4 bases, leaving 11 bases between their ends. The CDR3 measures 13 amino acids from cysteine to phenylalanine. Of all the DNA, just the CDR3 is kept, 39 bases in frame from base 1. The germline V gene (reference sequence) provides CDR1 SEHNR and CDR2 FQNEAQ.

The clonotype originates from a woman in her forties or fifties with renal cell carcinoma. Here the chain combines TRBV7-9 and TRBJ2-5, with TRBD1 as a weak D call on 7 bases. The sequenced sample was blood, obtained from a patient whose treatment included radiotherapy and nephrectomy. CDR3 reads: CASSPGGLETQYF. The nucleotide sequence reads TGTGCCAGCAGCCCAGGGGGGTTAGAGACCCAGTACTTC.